The 10 T cell receptor beta chains below all came from one sample that was sequenced in a study of blood T cells in healthy people across ages. Next came a second PCR, run for about 7 to 11 cycles, which used a sample-barcoded 5' primer along with a J-beta primer mix. From the 5' RACE reads, TCRdb called clonotypes with MiXCR, one entry per CDR3 protein. The table records fewer than 800,000 distinct CDR3 sequences, approximately 49% of them present only once. The sample taken for sequencing was blood. The receptor source for this set is a woman in her sixties in good health.

V gene TRBV28 combines with J gene TRBJ1-2, with TRBD1 as a possible D gene (6 bases). CDR3 size: 14 residues. The germline V gene has CDR1 MDHEN and CDR2 SYDVKM. The V gene lost 5 bases and the J gene lost 4 bases, with 14 bases spanning the gap. The CDR3 here is CASSTGALSYGYTF. In DNA, the CDR3 is TGTGCCAGCAGTACGGGGGCGTTAAGCTATGGCTACACCTTC.

This clonotype occurred a few times. The genes are TRBV5-5 and TRBJ2-3, with 13 bases fitting TRBD2. V dropped 1 base and J dropped 6; count of bases not matched to a gene: 2. Germline V lookup: CDR1 SGHKS, CDR2 YYEKEE (reference sequence). The CDR3 consists of 15 residues. DNA of the CDR3: TGTGCCAGCAGCTTGACTAGCGGGAGGGGTGATACGCAGTATTTT. This encodes CASSLTSGRGDTQYF.

CDR3 coding DNA: TGTGTTGCGGGAGGGGTATACAATGAGCAGTTCTTC. It specifies CVAGGVYNEQFF. V is TRBV28 and J is TRBJ2-1; 9 bases fit TRBD2. CDR3 size: 12 residues. Germline V gives CDR1 MDHEN, CDR2 SYDVKM. The full variable domain, with the rest looked up from reference TRBV28 and TRBJ2-1, is DVKVTQSSRYLVKRTGEKVFLECVQDMDHENMFWYRQDPGLGLRLIYFSYDVKMKEKGDIPEGYSVSREKKERFSLILESASTNQTSMYLCVAGGVYNEQFFGPGTRLTVL.

The chain carries TRBV20-1 and TRBJ1-2, with 7 bases lining up with TRBD1. The length of the CDR3 is 13 residues. Germline values: CDR1 DFQATT, CDR2 SNEGSKA (reference sequence). V dropped 0 bases and J dropped 7; count of bases not matched to a gene: 5. The DNA of the CDR3 is TGCAGTGCTAGAGATCAGACAGGGTCTGGCTACACCTTC. Encoded protein: CSARDQTGSGYTF.

The genes are TRBV10-3 and TRBJ1-2; possibly TRBD1 for D (5 bases). V dropped 7 bases and J dropped 4 bases, with 16 bases sitting between them. The length of the CDR3 is 14 residues. Germline CDR1 ENHRY, CDR2 SYGVKD. Here the CDR3 DNA reads TGTGCCATCACCTCACGGGGGGACGGCTATGGCTACACCTTC. Translating gives CAITSRGDGYGYTF.

The table lists this clonotype with a few counts. The chain employs TRBV7-9 and TRBJ2-7; the match to TRBD1 covers 7 bases. J lost 2 bases, V lost 4 bases, and 17 bases had no gene match. This CDR3 comprises 18 residues. CDR1 SEHNR and CDR2 FQNEAQ come from the germline V gene (reference sequence). The CDR3 DNA reads TGTGCCAGCAGCTCGATATCCTCCCGGGACAGAATCCCCTACGAGCAGTACTTC. This sequence encodes CASSSISSRDRIPYEQYF.

The V and J genes are TRBV7-2 and TRBJ2-1; 8 nucleotides line up with TRBD2. The V and J ends lost 7 bases and 12 bases, in that order; junction bases with no gene match: 23. CDR1 SGHTA and CDR2 FQGNSA come from the germline V gene. The CDR3 has 17 residues. CDR3 residues: CASTPRAGVARGDTQFF. The CDR3 region has the DNA TGTGCCAGCACCCCTCGAGCGGGGGTTGCCCGCGGAGATACGCAGTTCTTC.

The chain carries TRBV13 and TRBJ1-2; D gene ambiguous. The CDR3 totals 13 residues. Per germline, CDR1 PRHDT and CDR2 FYEKMQ (reference sequence). Trimming removed 1 base at V and 4 bases at J, with 7 bases between. CDR3 sequence: CASSLEGVYGYTF. CDR3 bases: TGTGCCAGCAGCTTAGAAGGAGTCTATGGCTACACCTTC.

This clonotype was seen more than once but under ten times. The chain recombines TRBV7-9 with TRBJ2-7, with D possibly TRBD2 on 6 matching bases. The CDR3 totals 15 residues. The V and J ends lost 3 bases and 0 bases respectively, with 12 bases between them. Germline V gene lookup returns CDR1 SEHNR and CDR2 FQNEAQ (reference sequence). The CDR3, as DNA: TGTGCCAGCAGCTTTAGCGGACGTAACTCCTACGAGCAGTACTTC. Protein sequence: CASSFSGRNSYEQYF.

The chain links TRBV28 to TRBJ1-2; maybe TRBD1 (5 bases). Trimming shortened V by 6 bases and J by 2 bases, and 16 bases separated the two germline ends. The CDR3 runs to 15 residues. Germline-derived CDR1 and CDR2 are MDHEN and SYDVKM. CDR3 in DNA: TGTGCCAGCAGGGTAGGGGCCGGAAGAAACTATGGCTACACCTTC. This sequence encodes CASRVGAGRNYGYTF.